This T cell receptor (beta chain) was recovered during a study of blood T cells in healthy people across ages. V shed 2 bases and J 5 bases; nucleotides not matched to a gene: 10. Germline V gene lookup returns CDR1 LGHDT and CDR2 YNNKEL (reference sequence). The CDR3 contains 16 residues. Points on this clonotype: Antigen: not known.

Sample-barcoded 5' priming and a J-beta primer mix drove a second PCR of 7 to 11 cycles. In TCRdb, the 5' RACE reads were re-called with MiXCR into one record per CDR3 protein. The data contain 650,000 to 800,000 distinct CDR3 sequences, approximately 48% of them singletons. Study-wide results and caveats: Naive T cell percentage and TCR beta diversity correlated strongly.

This chain connects TRBV3-1 to TRBJ1-2, with 8 bases matching TRBD1. The receptor comes from a man in his 60s in good health. Sequencing used blood. CDR3 loop: CASSQSGQGFGYGYTF. DNA of the CDR3: TGTGCCAGCAGCCAATCCGGACAGGGATTTGGGTATGGCTACACCTTC.